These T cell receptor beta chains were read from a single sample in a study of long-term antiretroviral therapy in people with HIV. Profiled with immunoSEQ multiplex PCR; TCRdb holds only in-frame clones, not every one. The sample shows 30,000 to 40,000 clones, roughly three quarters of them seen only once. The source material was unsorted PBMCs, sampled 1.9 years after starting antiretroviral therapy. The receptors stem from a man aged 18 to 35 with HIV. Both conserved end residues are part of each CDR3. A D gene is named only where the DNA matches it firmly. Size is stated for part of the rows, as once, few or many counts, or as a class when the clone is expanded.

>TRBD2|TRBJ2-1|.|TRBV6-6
CASSYEGLAGYNEQFF
TGTGCCAGCAGTTACGAAGGACTAGCGGGGTACAATGAGCAGTTCTTC
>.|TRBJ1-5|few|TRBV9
CASSPRGDQPQHF
TGTGCCAGCAGCCCCCGAGGAGATCAGCCCCAGCATTTT
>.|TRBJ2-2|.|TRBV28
CASTNRATGELFF
TGTGCCAGCACGAACAGGGCCACCGGGGAGCTGTTTTTT
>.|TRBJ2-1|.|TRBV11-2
CASSSLRGSGNEQFF
TGTGCCAGCAGCTCCCTTAGGGGGTCCGGGAATGAGCAGTTCTTC
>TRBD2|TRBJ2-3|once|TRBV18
CASSPRGSPSGPPGAQYF
TGTGCCAGCTCACCCCGAGGGTCGCCTAGCGGGCCACCTGGGGCGCAGTATTTT
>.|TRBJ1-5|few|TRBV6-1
CASSEDRVYSNQPQHF
TGTGCCAGCAGTGAAGACAGGGTTTATAGCAATCAGCCCCAGCATTTT
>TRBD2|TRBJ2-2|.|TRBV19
CASSISGGAAGELFF
TGTGCCAGTAGTATCAGCGGGGGAGCGGCCGGGGAGCTGTTTTTT
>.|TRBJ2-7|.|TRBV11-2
CASSLQTWGEQYF
TGTGCCAGCAGCTTACAGACCTGGGGCGAGCAGTACTTC
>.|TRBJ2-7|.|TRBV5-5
CASNLGPIGLHAYEQYF
TGTGCCAGCAACCTCGGTCCGATAGGGCTCCACGCCTACGAGCAGTACTTC
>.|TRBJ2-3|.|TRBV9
CASSVGGELRTDTQYF
TGTGCCAGCAGCGTAGGGGGGGAGCTCCGCACAGATACGCAGTATTTT
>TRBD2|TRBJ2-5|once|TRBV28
CASSFDGGAQETQYF
TGTGCCAGCAGTTTTGACGGGGGGGCGCAAGAGACCCAGTACTTC
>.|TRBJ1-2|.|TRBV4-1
CASSQERASSDGYTF
TGCGCCAGCAGCCAAGAGAGAGCTTCATCGGATGGCTACACCTTC
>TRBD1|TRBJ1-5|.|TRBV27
CASSPTGGSNQPQHF
TGTGCCAGCAGCCCAACAGGGGGGTCCAATCAGCCCCAGCATTTT
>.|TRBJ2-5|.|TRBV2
CASSEQQLQETQYF
TGTGCCAGCAGTGAACAGCAGTTACAAGAGACCCAGTACTTC
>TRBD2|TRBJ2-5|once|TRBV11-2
CASSYQWGGETQYF
TGTGCCAGCAGCTATCAGTGGGGAGGGGAGACCCAGTACTTC
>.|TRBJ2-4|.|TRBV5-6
CASSLFPGGENIQYF
TGTGCCAGCAGCTTGTTTCCAGGCGGAGAAAACATTCAGTACTTC
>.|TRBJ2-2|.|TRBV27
CASSQPTGLSAGELFF
TGTGCCAGCAGTCAACCGACAGGCCTATCGGCCGGGGAGCTGTTTTTT
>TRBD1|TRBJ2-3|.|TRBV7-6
CASSPPGTAGTDTQYF
TGTGCCAGCAGCCCCCCCGGGACAGCCGGCACAGATACGCAGTATTTT
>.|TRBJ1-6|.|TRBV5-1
CASSLSQVTGSPLHF
TGCGCCAGCAGCTTGTCTCAGGTTACAGGCTCACCCCTCCACTTT
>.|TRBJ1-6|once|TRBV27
CASSSGTGGSPLHF
TGTGCCAGCAGTTCCGGGACCGGGGGTTCACCCCTCCACTTT